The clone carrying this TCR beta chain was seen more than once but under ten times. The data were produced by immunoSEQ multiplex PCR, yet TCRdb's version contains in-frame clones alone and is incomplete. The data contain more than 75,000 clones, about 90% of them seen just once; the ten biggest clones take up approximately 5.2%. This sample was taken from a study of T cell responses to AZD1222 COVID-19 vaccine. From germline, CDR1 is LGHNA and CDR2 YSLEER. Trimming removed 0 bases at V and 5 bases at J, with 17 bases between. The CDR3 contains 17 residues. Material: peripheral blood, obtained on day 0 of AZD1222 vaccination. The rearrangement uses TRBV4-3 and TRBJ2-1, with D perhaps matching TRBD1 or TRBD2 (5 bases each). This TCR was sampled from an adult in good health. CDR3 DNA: TGCGCCAGCAGCCAAGAAGGGCTCGGGGCAGGAAACAATGAGCAGTTCTTC. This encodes CASSQEGLGAGNNEQFF.